This T cell receptor (beta chain) was identified during a study of early T cells in non-severe SARS-CoV-2 infection. On the study more broadly: Investigators sequenced bulk RNA drawn from unsorted whole blood, and chains remained unpaired.

This clonotype has only a few counts. This CDR3 spans 15 amino acids. V shed 6 bases and J shed 0 bases, with 15 bases lying between them. Germline lookup yields CDR1 SQVTM and CDR2 ANQGSEA. Individual cDNA molecules were tagged with unique molecular identifiers. One entry per CDR3 protein results from TCRdb running MiXCR on the 5' RACE reads. The sample carries tens of thousands of distinct CDR3 sequences, 9.5% to 15% recorded once. This chain connects TRBV29-1 to TRBJ2-1; possibly TRBD2 for D (5 bases). The sequenced sample was whole blood. The TCR comes from an adult who was a healthcare worker with PCR-confirmed SARS-CoV-2 infection or an uninfected control (not recorded which). CDR3 DNA sequence: TGCAGCGTGGAAAGCGGACTCAGCTCCTACAATGAGCAGTTCTTC. It yields the protein CSVESGLSSYNEQFF.